This is a list of T cell receptor beta chains from one sample in a study of blood T cells in healthy people across ages. Via MiXCR, TCRdb re-called the 5' RACE reads, giving one row per CDR3 protein. This repertoire shows 750,000 to 950,000 distinct CDR3 sequences, 25% to 30% found once; its top ten account for around 9.6%. These data are also associated with another study on T cells of mothers and their children.

Sequences were obtained from blood. Receptors were obtained from a woman between 40 and 55 years old in good health. Both conserved end residues are part of each CDR3. The D gene is left open where the match is weak. Clone sizes are given selectively: once, few, many, or a class where the clone is expanded.

TRBD1	TRBJ2-7	many	TRBV24-1	TGTGCCACCAGTGATTTAAACGGACAGGGCACGTACGAGCAGTACTTC	CATSDLNGQGTYEQYF
.	TRBJ2-3	few	TRBV5-1	TGCGCCAGCAGCTCTTCTAGTGGGAGGTTTACGCAGTATTTT	CASSSSSGRFTQYF
.	TRBJ1-4	.	TRBV28	TGTGCCAGCAGTCAAATGACGGGGGTAAAACTGTTTTTT	CASSQMTGVKLFF
.	TRBJ2-7	.	TRBV5-1	TGCGCCAGCAGCTTCGGCGGGACTTCCTACGAGCAGTACTTC	CASSFGGTSYEQYF
.	TRBJ1-6	few	TRBV2	TGTGCCAGCAGTGAGAGCAGGGATAATTCACCCCTCCACTTT	CASSESRDNSPLHF
.	TRBJ2-4	many	TRBV7-2	TGTGCCAGCAGCCCACCCAATTACATTCAGTACTTC	CASSPPNYIQYF
TRBD1	TRBJ1-2	.	TRBV12-3/TRBV12-4	TGTGCCAGCAGTTTGTCAGGGGGCTTTTCCTCCGGGGGTGGCTACACCTTC	CASSLSGGFSSGGGYTF
TRBD2	TRBJ2-1	few	TRBV7-9	TGTGCCAGCAGCCCAGGGACTAGCGGAACCTACAATGAGCAGTTCTTC	CASSPGTSGTYNEQFF
.	TRBJ2-6	many	TRBV9	TGTGCCAGCGGCCCACCTGGGGCCAACGTCCTGACTTTC	CASGPPGANVLTF
.	TRBJ1-2	.	TRBV21-1	TGTGCCAGCAAGAACAGGGCTGGCTACACCTTC	CASKNRAGYTF
.	TRBJ1-2	.	TRBV4-1	TGCGCCAGCAGCCCGGCGGAGTCTTCATATGGCTACACCTTC	CASSPAESSYGYTF
.	TRBJ2-7	many	TRBV28	TGTGCCAGCAGGACAGGCAACGAGCAGTACTTC	CASRTGNEQYF
.	TRBJ2-1	few	TRBV4-3	TGCGCCAGCAGCCAAGATAGGGCAGGTCGTAGTCCAGAGTTCTTC	CASSQDRAGRSPEFF
.	TRBJ2-1	.	TRBV20-1	TGCAGTGTCCTGAGGGGGGGCTTCAGCTCCTACAATGAGCAGTTCTTC	CSVLRGGFSSYNEQFF
.	TRBJ2-7	few	TRBV27	TGTGCCAGCGGGCGAGGGAGGACCTACGAGCAGTACTTC	CASGRGRTYEQYF
TRBD1	TRBJ2-7	.	TRBV12-3/TRBV12-4	TGTGCCAGCAGTCTTGACAGGGAGACCTACGAGCAGTACTTC	CASSLDRETYEQYF
.	TRBJ1-1	.	TRBV28	TGTGCCAGCAGTTCCCTCCCAGGGGCATGGGCTTTCTTT	CASSSLPGAWAFF
TRBD2	TRBJ2-1	few	TRBV12-3/TRBV12-4	TGTGCCAGCAGGGGGCTAGCGGGGGCCTCCTACAATGAGCAGTTCTTC	CASRGLAGASYNEQFF
.	TRBJ1-4	.	TRBV28	TGTGCCAGCAGGGGAGGAATACAGGGATCAAGCGAAAAACTGTTTTTT	CASRGGIQGSSEKLFF
TRBD2	TRBJ2-5	many	TRBV5-1	TGCGCCAGCAGTCCAGCGGGGGAAGAGACCCAGTACTTC	CASSPAGEETQYF
.	TRBJ2-3	.	TRBV7-2	TGTGCCAGCAGCTTAGGGCCACTAACAGATACGCAGTATTTT	CASSLGPLTDTQYF
.	TRBJ1-1	.	TRBV4-3	TGCGCCAGCAGCCAAGATGGGAACGCTTTCTTT	CASSQDGNAFF
.	TRBJ2-7	.	TRBV7-2	TGTGCCAGCAGCTTAGCGGCCGTACCGGGAGTTACATCCTACGAGCAGTACTTC	CASSLAAVPGVTSYEQYF
.	TRBJ1-5	many	TRBV3-1	TGTGCCAGCAGCCCTACAGACAATCAGCCCCAGCATTTT	CASSPTDNQPQHF
.	TRBJ2-5	many	TRBV20-1	TGCAGTGCCATCGAACAGGGTCAGACCCAGTACTTC	CSAIEQGQTQYF
.	TRBJ2-7	.	TRBV18	TGTGCCAGCTCACCATCCTCCCGTTACGAGCAGTACTTC	CASSPSSRYEQYF
.	TRBJ2-3	few	TRBV5-1	TGCGCCAGCAGCTTAGGCCTAGCTAAGGATATGCAGTATTTT	CASSLGLAKDMQYF
.	TRBJ1-1	.	TRBV6-2/TRBV6-3	TGTGCCAGCAGTCTAGACAGGCTTGAAGCTTTCTTT	CASSLDRLEAFF
.	TRBJ1-1	once	TRBV12-3/TRBV12-4	TGTGCCAGCACCTATGCCCGGACAGTCGCTTTCTTT	CASTYARTVAFF
.	TRBJ1-4	many	TRBV30	TGTGCCTGGGGGGACGGTAATGAAAAACTGTTTTTT	CAWGDGNEKLFF
.	TRBJ2-7	many	TRBV13	TGTGCCAGCAGCCAGAACAGGGTACACGACGAGCAGTACTTC	CASSQNRVHDEQYF
.	TRBJ1-1	.	TRBV5-5	TGTGCCAACAGCTTCGAGGGGGACACTGAAGCTTTCTTT	CANSFEGDTEAFF
TRBD2	TRBJ2-3	.	TRBV27	TGTGCCAGCAGATCCACCGGGGGGAGCACAGATACGCAGTATTTT	CASRSTGGSTDTQYF
TRBD2	TRBJ2-1	few	TRBV11-2	TGTGCCAGCAGCTTAGCCCTTGGACTAGCTAAGAATGAGCAGTTCTTC	CASSLALGLAKNEQFF
.	TRBJ2-1	.	TRBV2	TGTGCCAGCAGTGAAGCTCCCACGGGAGTGTCCTACAATGAGCAGTTCTTC	CASSEAPTGVSYNEQFF
.	TRBJ2-7	few	TRBV3-1	TGTGCCAGCAGCCAAGACAGATCCCACGAGCAGTACTTC	CASSQDRSHEQYF
TRBD2	TRBJ2-3	.	TRBV7-2	TGTGCCAGCAGCACCTGGACTAGCGGAAGCACAGATACGCAGTATTTT	CASSTWTSGSTDTQYF
.	TRBJ1-6	few	TRBV20-1	TGCAGTGCTAGTGAAAACCTGTCACCCCTCCACTTT	CSASENLSPLHF
.	TRBJ1-6	few	TRBV6-5	TGTGCCAGCAGTTACCTTGGGCAGGGCGGCTCACCCCTCCACTTT	CASSYLGQGGSPLHF
.	TRBJ2-1	many	TRBV4-1	TGCGCCAGCAGCCAGAGGGAGTTGGGCTACAATGAGCAGTTCTTC	CASSQRELGYNEQFF
.	TRBJ1-5	.	TRBV7-3	TGTGCCAGCAGCTTATATGTGGGGTTCACTCAGCCCCAGCATTTT	CASSLYVGFTQPQHF
TRBD2	TRBJ2-1	.	TRBV3-1	TGTGCCAGCAGCCGTCGACTAGCGGGGGACCACAATGAGCAGTTCTTC	CASSRRLAGDHNEQFF
.	TRBJ2-7	.	TRBV12-3/TRBV12-4	TGTGCCAGCAGTTTAGGTCCCGGGATTTACGAGCAGTACTTC	CASSLGPGIYEQYF
TRBD1	TRBJ2-2	.	TRBV20-1	TGCAGTGCTAGAGCCGGGACAGCCACCGGGGAGCTGTTTTTT	CSARAGTATGELFF
.	TRBJ1-1	.	TRBV29-1	TGCAGCGTTGATGACTACCGCTCGTCGAGCACTGAAGCTTTCTTT	CSVDDYRSSSTEAFF
.	TRBJ1-2	few	TRBV3-1	TGTGCCAGCAGCGCCCGACAGGTTATATATGGCTACACCTTC	CASSARQVIYGYTF
TRBD1	TRBJ2-5	few	TRBV11-1	TGTGCCAGCAGCTTAAGGGACAGGGGATGGGAGACCCAGTACTTC	CASSLRDRGWETQYF
.	TRBJ1-5	.	TRBV7-2	TGTACCAGCAGCTTAGAAAGGGGGAGCCAGCATTTT	CTSSLERGSQHF
TRBD2	TRBJ2-1	many	TRBV20-1	TGCAGTGCTAGATCCGCGGGGGGATACAATGAGCAGTTCTTC	CSARSAGGYNEQFF
.	TRBJ1-5	.	TRBV29-1	TGCAGCGCCCGAAAGGGTCTAAATCAGCCCCAGCATTTT	CSARKGLNQPQHF
.	TRBJ1-5	once	TRBV30	TGTGCCTTGGCCCAGGGGACGGGTCAGCCCCAGCATTTT	CALAQGTGQPQHF
.	TRBJ2-3	.	TRBV20-1	TGCAGTGCTAGCGACCGCCGGGGCACAGATACGCAGTATTTT	CSASDRRGTDTQYF
.	TRBJ2-5	many	TRBV11-1	TGTGCCAGCAGCTCCACCCGGGACGGAGAAGAGACCCAGTACTTC	CASSSTRDGEETQYF
.	TRBJ2-5	.	TRBV10-3	TGTGCCATCAGTGATAGGACTCAAGAGACCCAGTACTTC	CAISDRTQETQYF
TRBD1	TRBJ1-1	.	TRBV5-1	TGCGCCAGCAGGAGAGATATTGGACAGGGGGCGGTGGACACTGAAGCTTTCTTT	CASRRDIGQGAVDTEAFF